This TCR beta chain was observed in a study of blood T cell repertoires in COVID-19. The protocol was immunoSEQ multiplex PCR, while the TCRdb copy is restricted to in-frame clones and leaves out a portion. The sample holds roughly 49,000 clones; roughly 86% are singletons and the top ten take about 4%. The CDR3 sequence is 16 residues long. From germline, CDR1 is SGHDT and CDR2 YYEEEE. The J segment lost 3 bases and the V segment lost 0 bases, leaving 5 bases of the junction unmatched. The sequence was obtained from a man at least 80 years old with active COVID-19. The chain uses TRBV5-6 and TRBJ2-1, with 8 bases identical to TRBD2. The sample was peripheral blood. The CDR3 nucleotides read TGTGCCAGCAGCTTGGGTGGTAGCGGGGTCTACAATGAGCAGTTCTTC. Its protein product is CASSLGGSGVYNEQFF.